Here is one T cell receptor beta chain with its context. Its antigen remains unidentified. This specimen comes from a study of cytomegalovirus exposure and HLA in healthy donors. General study results and limits: Analysis performed later showed TCR beta chains linked to HLA being more clonally expanded than equally common others. Among immune exposure information, only CMV serostatus was available.

Primers for the PCR totalled 60 Vbeta and 13 Jbeta. Authors' processing steps: An analysis performed later counted 74 million or so unique TCR beta chains (around 9.9 million of them shared). Produced via immunoSEQ multiplex PCR; TCRdb's table is partial and in-frame only. The DNA gave D and trimming, while V, J and clone size come from that table. The sample has 95,000 to 150,000 clones; about four fifths are singletons. This CDR3 has 13 residues. Germline V gene data show CDR1 as GTSNPN and CDR2 as SVGIG (reference sequence). With 5 bases clipped from V and 1 base from J, the junction kept 4 bases outside the gene matches.

The clonotype was recovered from a woman aged 50 to 60 in good health and CMV-seropositive. This rearrangement joins TRBV30 to TRBJ2-5, with TRBD1 matching 7 bases. Sequenced input: PBMCs. This CDR3 reads CAWGGQPQETQYF. For the CDR3, the DNA is TGTGCCTGGGGGGGACAGCCCCAAGAGACCCAGTACTTC. Together with reference TRBV30 and TRBJ2-5, the CDR3 gives the full variable domain: SQTIHQWPATLVQPVGSPLSLECTVEGTSNPNLYWYRQAAGRGLQLLFYSVGIGQISSEVPQNLSASRPQDRQFILSSKKLLLSDSGFYLCAWGGQPQETQYFGPGTRLLVL.